This passage covers 16 T cell receptor beta chains from one sample sequenced in a study of PD-L1 blockade in urothelial cancer. This table comes from immunoSEQ multiplex PCR, and its TCRdb copy is limited to in-frame clones, with some not included. The table records some 19,000 clones, around 90% of them present only once. The material was PBMCs, obtained around atezolizumab (anti-PD-L1) treatment. These receptors all come from a woman aged 55-70 years with urothelial cancer.

The rearrangement uses TRBV19 and TRBJ2-2; D is perhaps TRBD1 (6 bases). CDR1 and CDR2 from the germline V gene are LNHDA and SQIVND (reference sequence). The CDR3 contains 17 residues. The V and J ends lost 8 bases and 6 bases respectively, with 25 bases between them. The CDR3 coding sequence is TGTGCCAGTCTATCGCGGACCAACAGGGTGATGCCCGGGGAGCTGTTTTTT. As protein: CASLSRTNRVMPGELFF.

This chain connects TRBV7-9 to TRBJ2-3, with a tentative D call TRBD1 (5 bases). The CDR3 consists of 15 residues. The germline V gene has CDR1 SEHNR and CDR2 FQNEAQ (reference sequence). The V end was cut by 1 base, the J end by 2 bases, with 10 bases between. CDR3 residues: CASSLEGGHTDTQYF. The CDR3 region has the DNA TGTGCCAGCAGCTTAGAAGGCGGACACACAGATACGCAGTATTTT.

This chain links TRBV6-5 with TRBJ2-1; D might be TRBD2 (6 bases). V lost 4 bases to trimming and J lost 8 bases, with 15 bases between them. The CDR3 is made up of 14 amino acids. CDR1 is MNHEY and CDR2 is SVGAGI in the germline V gene. CDR3 nucleotides: TGTGCCAGCAGTTTAGGGGCGGGAAAGTATGAGCAGTTCTTC. It codes for CASSLGAGKYEQFF.

The J gene is TRBJ2-2, the V gene TRBV7-3, with D maybe TRBD2 (7 bases). The CDR3 has 15 amino acids. Germline V gene lookup returns CDR1 SGHTA and CDR2 FQGTGA. Trimming stripped 4 bases from V and 3 bases from J, with 12 bases between. The CDR3 DNA reads TGTGCCAGCAGCTCGCAGGGGAGGGACACCGGGGAGCTGTTTTTT. The encoded protein is CASSSQGRDTGELFF. Complete variable domain (other parts from reference TRBV7-3 and TRBJ2-2): GAGVSQTPSNKVTEKGKYVELRCDPISGHTALYWYRQSLGQGPEFLIYFQGTGAADDSGLPNDRFFAVRPEGSVSTLKIQRTERGDSAVYLCASSSQGRDTGELFFGEGSRLTVL.

The chain employs TRBV28 and TRBJ1-2, with a tentative D call TRBD1 (6 bases). CDR3 size: 16 residues. Trimming shortened V by 4 bases and J by 4 bases, and 19 bases separated the two germline ends. The germline V gene encodes CDR1 MDHEN and CDR2 SYDVKM. The CDR3 DNA reads as TGTGCCAGCAGTTCACAAAGGGGGACACCAAGCTATGGCTACACCTTC. It codes for CASSSQRGTPSYGYTF.

The V call is TRBV28, the J call TRBJ1-1, with D maybe TRBD1 (6 bases). The CDR3 totals 17 residues. V shed 2 bases and J shed 5 bases, with 21 bases lying between them. CDR1 is MDHEN, CDR2 SYDVKM, per germline. This CDR3 reads CASSLVGTLKRGTEAFF. The CDR3 coding sequence is TGTGCCAGCAGTTTAGTTGGGACATTAAAGAGGGGTACTGAAGCTTTCTTT.

This chain connects TRBV30 to TRBJ2-1; TRBD2 matches at 8 bases. Germline CDR1 reads GTSNPN; CDR2 reads SVGIG (reference sequence). J lost 10 bases, V lost 2 bases, and 13 bases had no gene match. The CDR3 spans 15 residues. The chain's CDR3 is CAWSMGVGSGTEQFF. The CDR3 nucleotides are TGTGCCTGGAGTATGGGTGTAGGTAGCGGGACCGAGCAGTTCTTC.

This chain uses TRBV14 with TRBJ1-5; D unclear. Germline V gives CDR1 SGHDN, CDR2 FVKESK. The CDR3 is 13 amino acids. Trimming removed 1 base from V and 6 bases from J, with 7 bases in between. DNA for the CDR3: TGTGCCAGCAGCCAAGGCTGGGCTCAGCCCCAGCATTTT. Translated, it gives CASSQGWAQPQHF.

The chain couples TRBV5-1 to TRBJ2-2; 8 nucleotides match TRBD1. Germline V gives CDR1 SGHRS, CDR2 YFSETQ. V lost 4 bases to trimming and J lost 6 bases; unmatched junction nucleotides: 8. The CDR3 has 15 residues. DNA for the CDR3: TGCGCCAGCAGCGACAGGGGTGGTTCCCCCGGGGAGCTGTTTTTT. Translated: CASSDRGGSPGELFF.

This sequence joins TRBV30 and TRBJ2-3; 7 bases agree with TRBD2. J gave up 2 bases and V 3 bases, and 8 bases lay outside the gene matches. The length of the CDR3 is 15 residues. Germline loops: CDR1 GTSNPN, CDR2 SVGIG (reference sequence). The CDR3 coding sequence is TGTGCCTGGAGCGTCTTAGCGGGCCTCACAGATACGCAGTATTTT. Amino acids: CAWSVLAGLTDTQYF.

The chain employs TRBV10-3 and TRBJ2-7; tentative D call: TRBD2 (5 bases). The germline V gene encodes CDR1 ENHRY and CDR2 SYGVKD. The CDR3 spans 15 residues. V was clipped by 0 bases and J by 5 bases, with 14 bases between them. CDR3 nucleotides: TGTGCCATCAGTGAGTCTTGGCCTTTCGGGGACGAGCAGTACTTC. This gives the protein CAISESWPFGDEQYF.

The V and J genes are TRBV27 and TRBJ1-1; D gene unclear. V was clipped by 3 bases and J by 1 base, with 6 bases between them. CDR1 MNHEY and CDR2 SMNVEV come from the germline V gene (reference sequence). This CDR3 spans 13 amino acids. CDR3 coding DNA: TGTGCCAGCAGTTTGTACAAGAACACTGAAGCTTTCTTT. It translates to CASSLYKNTEAFF.

V gene TRBV15 combines with J gene TRBJ2-7, with 13 positions matching TRBD2. This CDR3 comprises 15 residues. Germline values: CDR1 LNHNV, CDR2 YYDKDF (reference sequence). J lost 5 bases, V lost 6 bases, and 7 bases had no gene match. The CDR3 is CATRNGLAGDNEQYF. The CDR3 region has the DNA TGTGCCACCAGAAATGGACTAGCGGGAGATAACGAGCAGTACTTC.

The chain couples TRBV28 to TRBJ2-7, with 12 bases aligning to TRBD1. The CDR3 runs to 15 residues. In germline, CDR1 is MDHEN, CDR2 SYDVKM. The ends lost 4 bases at V and 6 bases at J; junction bases unmatched: 7. The CDR3 region is CASSSPGTGGFEQYF. The CDR3 region has the DNA TGTGCCAGCAGTTCCCCGGGGACAGGGGGCTTCGAGCAGTACTTC.

The chain recombines TRBV28 with TRBJ1-5; a possible D gene is TRBD1 (6 bases). CDR1 is MDHEN and CDR2 is SYDVKM in the germline V gene. The CDR3 covers 16 residues. V gave up 4 bases and J gave up 4 bases, with 17 bases separating them. CDR3 coding DNA: TGTGCCAGCAGTTCTCACTGGGGGCTTAGGAATCAGCCCCAGCATTTT. Its protein product is CASSSHWGLRNQPQHF.

The rearrangement uses TRBV27 and TRBJ2-7; weak D call: TRBD2 (6 bases). The CDR3 runs to 13 residues. Germline values: CDR1 MNHEY, CDR2 SMNVEV (reference sequence). The ends were cut back, 4 bases at V and 4 bases at J, with 11 bases in the middle. CDR3 loop: CASSSGAGYEQYF. Here the CDR3 DNA reads TGTGCCAGCAGTTCCGGGGCGGGATACGAGCAGTACTTC.